The 21 T cell receptor beta chains reported below all come from one sample, sequenced in a study of blood T cell repertoires in COVID-19 (dated by TCRdb to the early 2020s). The library was made by the immunoSEQ multiplex PCR assay. Not all clones reach the TCRdb copy of this immuneACCESS table, which keeps in-frame sequences only. Checked studies attribute under half of the gap to unresolved V genes and leave the rest unexplained. The sample data list 110,000 to 150,000 clones, and over 70% of these were observed just once. Approximately 2% of the sample goes to the ten largest clones. Sequencing used peripheral blood. All receptors derive from a woman aged 55-75 years with acute or convalescent COVID-19.

This clone was counted only a few times. This specimen includes other DNA sequences encoding the same CDR3. The chain joins TRBV19 to TRBJ2-3, with D possibly TRBD1 on 5 matching bases. Deletions cut 9 bases from V and 0 bases from J, with 7 bases between. The germline V gene encodes CDR1 LNHDA and CDR2 SQIVND (reference sequence). The CDR3 has 12 amino acids. CDR3 bases: TGTGCCAGCCGACAGAGCACAGATACGCAGTATTTT. The encoded protein is CASRQSTDTQYF.

The chain joins TRBV29-1 to TRBJ1-4; D is uncertain. CDR1 is SQVTM and CDR2 is ANQGSEA in the germline V gene. The CDR3 sequence is 13 residues long. V shed 5 bases and J shed 0 bases, with 7 bases lying between them. The CDR3 sequence: CSVRSATNEKLFF. CDR3 DNA sequence: TGCAGCGTTCGTTCTGCAACTAATGAAAAACTGTTTTTT.

The gene calls are TRBV5-4 and TRBJ2-5; 9 nucleotides agree with TRBD2. J gave up 5 bases and V 3 bases, and 14 bases lay outside the gene matches. In germline, CDR1 is SGHNT, CDR2 YYREEE (reference sequence). There are 17 residues in the CDR3. Written as DNA, the CDR3 is TGTGCCAGCAGCTCAACCTTACCGGGACTAGCCGCGGAGACCCAGTACTTC. As protein: CASSSTLPGLAAETQYF.

This clone was recorded only once. The gene calls are TRBV24-1 and TRBJ2-5; 9 bases match TRBD1. The CDR3 runs to 15 residues. Trimming at V came to 4 bases and at J to 4 bases, leaving 6 bases not matched to a gene. Per the germline V gene, CDR1 is KGHDR and CDR2 is SFDVKD. The CDR3 region has the DNA TGTGCCACCAGTGAATCCGGGACAGGGAGAGAGACCCAGTACTTC. This sequence encodes CATSESGTGRETQYF.

The V and J genes are TRBV7-9 and TRBJ1-1, with TRBD1 identical over 7 bases. Germline assignment: CDR1 SEHNR and CDR2 FQNEAQ (reference sequence). This CDR3 spans 12 amino acids. Trimming cost V 8 bases and J 4 bases; bases outside gene matches: 4. The CDR3, as DNA: TGTGCCAGCGCCCAGGGGGGCACTGAAGCTTTCTTT. Translating gives CASAQGGTEAFF.

The chain uses TRBV20-1 and TRBJ2-5; 8 bases align to TRBD2. This CDR3 contains 13 residues. Germline V lookup: CDR1 DFQATT, CDR2 SNEGSKA (reference sequence). V trimming: 3 bases; J trimming: 5 bases; junction bases outside the gene matches: 5. The CDR3, as DNA: TGCAGTGCTAGTCTAGCGGGTCAGGAGACCCAGTACTTC. Its protein is CSASLAGQETQYF.

There are a few counts of this clone. V gene TRBV13 combines with J gene TRBJ2-1, with 8 bases fitting TRBD2. The CDR3 has 15 residues. V lost 0 bases, J lost 7 bases, and 5 bases stayed unmatched. The V gene's germline CDR1 is PRHDT and CDR2 FYEKMQ (reference sequence). This CDR3 reads CASSLGGRVGNEQFF. The CDR3 nucleotides are TGTGCCAGCAGCTTAGGCGGGAGGGTCGGGAATGAGCAGTTCTTC.

This rearrangement joins TRBV19 to TRBJ2-7; 7 nucleotides align to TRBD1. This CDR3 comprises 14 residues. CDR1 and CDR2 from the germline V gene are LNHDA and SQIVND (reference sequence). The trim removed 1 base at V and 7 bases at J, leaving 7 bases unmatched. The DNA for the CDR3 is TGTGCCAGTAGTATAGCCACAGGGGTGGGGGAGCAGTACTTC. It codes for CASSIATGVGEQYF.

The chain combines TRBV9 with TRBJ2-7; no definite D call. The CDR3 runs to 18 residues. Germline V gives CDR1 SGDLS, CDR2 YYNGEE. V lost 3 bases, J lost 5 bases, and 27 bases lay in between. CDR3 region: CASSGGRGYRPLVDEQYF. The CDR3 nucleotides read TGTGCCAGCAGCGGCGGCCGTGGTTATAGGCCCCTAGTGGACGAGCAGTACTTC.

The CDR3: CASSLDSNQETQYF. The CDR3 nucleotides read TGCGCCAGCAGCCTGGACAGCAACCAAGAGACCCAGTACTTC. V and J are TRBV5-1 and TRBJ2-5, with a weak D call TRBD1 (6 bases). Germline V gene lookup returns CDR1 SGHRS and CDR2 YFSETQ. The V end was cut by 4 bases, the J end by 0 bases, with 10 bases between. CDR3 length: 14 amino acids.

This clone occurred a few times. This chain uses TRBV28 with TRBJ1-3, with a tentative D call TRBD1 (5 bases). V lost 8 bases and J 0 bases, leaving 17 bases between the germline ends. CDR3 length equals 16 residues. Germline CDR1 MDHEN, CDR2 SYDVKM. This chain's CDR3 is CASLPSTATSGNTIYF. CDR3 nucleotide sequence: TGTGCCAGCTTACCTTCGACAGCTACCTCTGGAAACACCATATATTTT.

This clone appeared a few times. CDR3 loop: CSVGASLNTEAFF. The CDR3 DNA follows: TGCAGCGTTGGAGCCTCACTGAACACTGAAGCTTTCTTT. This sequence joins TRBV29-1 and TRBJ1-1; no clear D gene. The V end lost 4 bases, the J end lost 0 bases, and 9 bases lay between the germline ends. This CDR3 has 13 residues. Germline CDR1 reads SQVTM; CDR2 reads ANQGSEA. The variable domain in full, completed from reference TRBV29-1 and TRBJ1-1, reads SAVISQKPSRDICQRGTSLTIQCQVDSQVTMMFWYRQQPGQSLTLIATANQGSEATYESGFVIDKFPISRPNLTFSTLTVSNMSPEDSSIYLCSVGASLNTEAFFGQGTRLTVV.

The rearrangement joins TRBV9 to TRBJ1-4; D remains ambiguous. Trimming removed 4 bases from V and 0 bases from J, with 10 bases in between. The CDR3 has 15 amino acids. The germline V gene encodes CDR1 SGDLS and CDR2 YYNGEE. The CDR3 loop reads CASSSRTTTNEKLFF. The CDR3, as DNA: TGTGCCAGCAGCTCTAGAACTACAACTAATGAAAAACTGTTTTTT.

This sequence joins TRBV15 and TRBJ1-2, with D hard to call. Trimming took off 1 base at V and 3 bases at J, with 9 bases between the two ends. Germline-derived CDR1 and CDR2 are LNHNV and YYDKDF (reference sequence). The CDR3 contains 14 residues. CDR3 region: CATSRGGSYYGYTF. CDR3 nucleotides: TGTGCCACCAGCAGAGGAGGAAGCTACTATGGCTACACCTTC.

This clone was counted a few times. The chain links TRBV7-8 to TRBJ1-4; D is undetermined. The CDR3 is 16 amino acids. CDR1 and CDR2 from the germline V gene are SGHVS and FQNEAQ. V lost 1 base and J lost 0, with 9 bases in between. CDR3 protein: CASSLVNRPTNEKLFF. As DNA, the CDR3 is TGTGCCAGCAGCTTAGTTAACAGACCAACTAATGAAAAACTGTTTTTT.

The chain recombines TRBV12-3 or TRBV12-4 with TRBJ1-3; 8 bases are a match to TRBD1. The J segment lost 5 bases and the V segment lost 6 bases, leaving 3 bases of the junction unmatched. The length of the CDR3 is 13 residues. The CDR3 spells CASSGTGRNTIYF. The CDR3 nucleotides are TGTGCCAGCAGCGGGACAGGAAGAAACACCATATATTTT.

The V gene is TRBV30, the J gene TRBJ1-1; 10 bases map to TRBD1. The CDR3 is 15 amino acids. V lost 5 bases, J lost 7 bases, and 13 bases stayed unmatched. The germline gives CDR1 GTSNPN, CDR2 SVGIG (reference sequence). The chain's CDR3 is CAWHLPGTGAFEAFF. The CDR3 DNA sequence: TGTGCCTGGCACCTCCCCGGGACAGGGGCTTTTGAAGCTTTCTTT.

The chain is built from TRBV5-6 and TRBJ2-7, with 9 bases identical to TRBD1. J was trimmed by 5 bases and V by 4 bases; bases with no gene match: 10. The CDR3 runs to 15 residues. Germline V gene lookup returns CDR1 SGHDT and CDR2 YYEEEE. The DNA for the CDR3 is TGTGCCAGCAGCGGCTGGGACAGGGTAACCCACGAGCAGTACTTC. Translated, it gives CASSGWDRVTHEQYF.

V gene TRBV6-5 combines with J gene TRBJ2-7, with 8 bases aligning to TRBD2. The junction had 9 bases not matched to a gene; V was cut back by 6 bases and J by 2 bases. CDR3 length equals 15 residues. Germline CDR1 MNHEY, CDR2 SVGAGI. CDR3 coding DNA: TGTGCCAGCAGAAACCCGGGACTAGGGGCCTACGAGCAGTACTTC. Translating it yields CASRNPGLGAYEQYF.

V and J are TRBV7-8 and TRBJ2-7, with a tentative D call TRBD2 (5 bases). Germline-derived CDR1 and CDR2 are SGHVS and FQNEAQ. V was pared by 3 bases and J by 0 bases, with 9 bases between. The CDR3 sequence is 14 residues long. The CDR3 DNA sequence: TGTGCCAGCAGCTTGGAGCGGAGCTCCTACGAGCAGTACTTC. It yields the protein CASSLERSSYEQYF.

V usage is TRBV12-5 and J usage is TRBJ1-2; the match to TRBD1 covers 7 bases. V was pared by 1 base and J by 7 bases, with 6 bases of the junction left unmatched. Per the germline V gene, CDR1 is LGHNT and CDR2 is FRNRAP. This CDR3 has 14 amino acids. This CDR3 is CASGLERTGVGYTF. The CDR3 DNA is TGTGCTAGTGGTTTGGAAAGGACAGGCGTTGGCTACACCTTC.